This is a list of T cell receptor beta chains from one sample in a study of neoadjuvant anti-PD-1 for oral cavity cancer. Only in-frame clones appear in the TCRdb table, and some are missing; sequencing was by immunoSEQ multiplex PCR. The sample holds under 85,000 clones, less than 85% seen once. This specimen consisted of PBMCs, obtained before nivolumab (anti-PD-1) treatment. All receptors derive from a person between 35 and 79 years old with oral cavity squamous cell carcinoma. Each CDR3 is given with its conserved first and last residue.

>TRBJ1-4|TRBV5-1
CASSSTGTGQEKLFF
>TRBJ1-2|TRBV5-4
CASSSQGFLRDYTF
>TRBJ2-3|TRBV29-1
CSVGGSGRLDTQYF
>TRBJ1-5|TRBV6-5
CASSSPGGGNQPQHF
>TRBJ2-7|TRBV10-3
CAISEGASGNYEQYF
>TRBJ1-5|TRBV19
CASSIGGVSNQPQHF
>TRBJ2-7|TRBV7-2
CASSQGQGWEQYF
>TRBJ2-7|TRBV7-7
CASSLAGGSYEQYF
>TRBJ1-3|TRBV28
CASSFRDSSGNTIYF
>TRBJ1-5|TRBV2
CATSGYGQPQHF
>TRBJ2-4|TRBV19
CASSIGQGGNIQYF
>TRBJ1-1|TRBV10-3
CATGGAGGLRGTEAFF
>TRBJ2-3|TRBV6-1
CASSADRGRAADTQYF
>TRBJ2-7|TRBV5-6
CASSQTGGAYEQYF
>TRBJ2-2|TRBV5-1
CASSLGPAGELFF
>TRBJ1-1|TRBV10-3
CAISEGVAAGTEAFF
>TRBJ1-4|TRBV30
CAWTWTVSSDEKLFF
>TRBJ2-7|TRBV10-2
CASRGGQSNYEQYF
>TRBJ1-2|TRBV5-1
CASSETVTSNYGYTF
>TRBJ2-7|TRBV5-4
CASSLEGYYEQYF
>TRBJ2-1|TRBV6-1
CASRDRTYNEQFF
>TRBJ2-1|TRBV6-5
CASSSDLSTRYNEQFF
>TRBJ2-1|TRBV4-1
CASSQDGTSSSGEQFF
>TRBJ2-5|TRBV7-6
CASSPRVLAGETQYF
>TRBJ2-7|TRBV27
CASSLSRSYEQYF
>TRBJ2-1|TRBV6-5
CASSLTLAGGYNEQFF
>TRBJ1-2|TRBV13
CASSSGGENYGYTF
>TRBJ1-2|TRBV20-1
CSASDGYGYTF
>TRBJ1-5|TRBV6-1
CASSATGQVGNQPQHF
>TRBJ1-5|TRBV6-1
CASRRGGTNDQPQHF
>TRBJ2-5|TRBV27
CASSPAALGTQYF
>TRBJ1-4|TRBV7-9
CASSQEPQDEKLFF
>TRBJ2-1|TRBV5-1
CASSLVADSYNEQFF
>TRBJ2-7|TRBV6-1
CATPRDTNEYEQYF
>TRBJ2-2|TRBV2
CASIRDSNTGELFF
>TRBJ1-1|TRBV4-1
CASSQVDRVYTEAFF
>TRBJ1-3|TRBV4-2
CASSQELTGSFSGNTIYF
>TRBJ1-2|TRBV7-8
CASSLAGGTTLYGYTF
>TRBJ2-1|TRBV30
CAWSPGTASYNEQFF
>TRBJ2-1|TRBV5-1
CASSQGQGEDNEQFF
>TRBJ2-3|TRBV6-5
CASSPRNSLGYTQYF
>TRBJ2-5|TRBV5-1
CASSPWTGNQETQYF
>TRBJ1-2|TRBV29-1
CSGYGGNYGYTF
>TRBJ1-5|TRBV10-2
CASSEGYSNQPQHF
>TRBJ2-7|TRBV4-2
CASSQDLSGRALEQYF
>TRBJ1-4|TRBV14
CASSHGGGKLFF